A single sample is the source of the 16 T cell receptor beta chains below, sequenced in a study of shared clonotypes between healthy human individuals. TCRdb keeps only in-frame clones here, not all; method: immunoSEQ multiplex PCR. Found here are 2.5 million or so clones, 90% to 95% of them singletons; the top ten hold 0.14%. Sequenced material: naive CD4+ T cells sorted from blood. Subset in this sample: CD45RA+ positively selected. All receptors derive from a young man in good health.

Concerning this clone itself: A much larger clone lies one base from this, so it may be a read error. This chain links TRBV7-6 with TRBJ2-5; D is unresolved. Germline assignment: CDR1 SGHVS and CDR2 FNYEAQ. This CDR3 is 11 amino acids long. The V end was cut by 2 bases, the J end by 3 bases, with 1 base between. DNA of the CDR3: TGTGCCAGCAGCTTAAAAGAGACCCAGTACTTC. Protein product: CASSLKETQYF.

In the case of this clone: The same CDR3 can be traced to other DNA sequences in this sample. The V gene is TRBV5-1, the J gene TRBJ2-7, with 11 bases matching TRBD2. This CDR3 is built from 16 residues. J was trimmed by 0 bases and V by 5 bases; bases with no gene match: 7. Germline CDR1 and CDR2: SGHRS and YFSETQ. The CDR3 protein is CASSLGLAGISYEQYF. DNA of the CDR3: TGCGCCAGCAGTTTAGGACTAGCGGGTATCTCCTACGAGCAGTACTTC.

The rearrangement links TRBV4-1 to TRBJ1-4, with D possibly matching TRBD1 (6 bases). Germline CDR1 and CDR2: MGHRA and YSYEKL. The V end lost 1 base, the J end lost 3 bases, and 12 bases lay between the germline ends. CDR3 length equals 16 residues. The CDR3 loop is CASSQVLAGANEKLFF. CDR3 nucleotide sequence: TGCGCCAGCAGCCAAGTATTGGCAGGGGCTAATGAAAAACTGTTTTTT.

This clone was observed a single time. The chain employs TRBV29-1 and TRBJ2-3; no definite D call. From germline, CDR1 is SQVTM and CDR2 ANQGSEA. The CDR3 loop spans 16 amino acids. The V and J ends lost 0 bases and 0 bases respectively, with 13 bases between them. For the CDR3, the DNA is TGCAGCGTTGAAGATCCTTGGTCCTTTAGCACAGATACGCAGTATTTT. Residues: CSVEDPWSFSTDTQYF.

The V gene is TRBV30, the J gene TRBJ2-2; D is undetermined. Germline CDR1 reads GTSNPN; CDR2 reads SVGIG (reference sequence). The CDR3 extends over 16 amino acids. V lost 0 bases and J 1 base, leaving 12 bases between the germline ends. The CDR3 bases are TGTGCCTGGAGTGTATCTCGGTGGGGGAACACCGGGGAGCTGTTTTTT. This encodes CAWSVSRWGNTGELFF.

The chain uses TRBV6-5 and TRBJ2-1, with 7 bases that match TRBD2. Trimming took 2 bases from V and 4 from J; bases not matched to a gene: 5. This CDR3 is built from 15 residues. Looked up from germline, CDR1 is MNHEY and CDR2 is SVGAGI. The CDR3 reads CASSYGRDRYNEQFF. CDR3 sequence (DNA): TGTGCCAGCAGTTACGGGAGGGACCGATACAATGAGCAGTTCTTC.

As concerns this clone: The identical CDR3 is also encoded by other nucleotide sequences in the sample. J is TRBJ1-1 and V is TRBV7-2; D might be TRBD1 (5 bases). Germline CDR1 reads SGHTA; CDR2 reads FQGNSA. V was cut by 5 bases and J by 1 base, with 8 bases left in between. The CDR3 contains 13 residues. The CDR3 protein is CASSADRNTEAFF. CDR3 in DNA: TGTGCCAGCAGCGCAGACAGGAACACTGAAGCTTTCTTT.

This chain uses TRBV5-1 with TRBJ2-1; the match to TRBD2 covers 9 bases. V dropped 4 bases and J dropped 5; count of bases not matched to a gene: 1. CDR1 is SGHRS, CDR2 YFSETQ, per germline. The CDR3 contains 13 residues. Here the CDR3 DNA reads TGCGCCAGCAGCCGACTAGCGGACAATGAGCAGTTCTTC. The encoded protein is CASSRLADNEQFF.

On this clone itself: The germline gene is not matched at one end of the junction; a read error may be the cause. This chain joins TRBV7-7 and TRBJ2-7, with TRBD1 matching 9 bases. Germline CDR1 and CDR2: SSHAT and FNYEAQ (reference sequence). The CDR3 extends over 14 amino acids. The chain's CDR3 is CASSFGQGSAEQYF. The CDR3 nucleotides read TGTGCTAGCAGCTTCGGACAGGGGTCGGCCGAGCAGTACTTC.

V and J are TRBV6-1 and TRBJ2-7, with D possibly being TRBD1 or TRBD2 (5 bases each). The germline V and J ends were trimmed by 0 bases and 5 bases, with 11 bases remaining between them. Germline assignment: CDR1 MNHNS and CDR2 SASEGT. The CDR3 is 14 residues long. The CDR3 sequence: CASSEAWGFDEQYF. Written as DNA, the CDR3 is TGTGCCAGCAGTGAAGCATGGGGGTTTGACGAGCAGTACTTC.

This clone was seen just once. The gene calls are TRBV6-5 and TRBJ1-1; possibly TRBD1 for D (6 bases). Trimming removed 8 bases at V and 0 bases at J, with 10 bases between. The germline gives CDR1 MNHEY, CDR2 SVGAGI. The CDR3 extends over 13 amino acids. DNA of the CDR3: TGTGCCAGCTACAGGGTAATGAACACTGAAGCTTTCTTT. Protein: CASYRVMNTEAFF.

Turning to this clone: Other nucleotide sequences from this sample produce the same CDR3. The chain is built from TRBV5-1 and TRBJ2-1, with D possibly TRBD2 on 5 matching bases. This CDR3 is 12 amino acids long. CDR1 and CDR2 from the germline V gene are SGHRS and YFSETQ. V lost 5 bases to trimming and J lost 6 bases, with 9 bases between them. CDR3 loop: CASSLASNEQFF. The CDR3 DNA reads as TGCGCCAGCAGTTTAGCGAGCAATGAGCAGTTCTTC.

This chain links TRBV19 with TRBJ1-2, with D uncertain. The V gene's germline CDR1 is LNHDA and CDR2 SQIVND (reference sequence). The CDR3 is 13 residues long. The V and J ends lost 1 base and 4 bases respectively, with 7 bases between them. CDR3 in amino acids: CASSIGLGYGYTF. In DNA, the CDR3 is TGTGCCAGTAGTATAGGGTTGGGCTATGGCTACACCTTC.

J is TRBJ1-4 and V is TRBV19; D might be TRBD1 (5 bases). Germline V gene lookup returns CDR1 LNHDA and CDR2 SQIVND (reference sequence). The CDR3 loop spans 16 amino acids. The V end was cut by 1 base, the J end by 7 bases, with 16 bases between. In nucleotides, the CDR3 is TGTGCCAGTAGTATAGCGTTTGGGGCCCGGGGTGAAAAACTGTTTTTT. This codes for CASSIAFGARGEKLFF.

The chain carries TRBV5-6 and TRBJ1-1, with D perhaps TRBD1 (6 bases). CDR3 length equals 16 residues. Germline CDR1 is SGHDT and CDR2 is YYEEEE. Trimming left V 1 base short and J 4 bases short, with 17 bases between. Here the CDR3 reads CASSLQGGKGVTEAFF. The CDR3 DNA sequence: TGTGCCAGCAGCTTGCAAGGGGGTAAAGGGGTCACTGAAGCTTTCTTT.

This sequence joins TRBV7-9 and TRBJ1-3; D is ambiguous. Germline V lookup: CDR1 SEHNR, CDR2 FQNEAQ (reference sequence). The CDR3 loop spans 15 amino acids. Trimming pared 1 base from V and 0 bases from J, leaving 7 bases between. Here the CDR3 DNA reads TGTGCCAGCAGCTTAGTTCCCAACTCTGGAAACACCATATATTTT. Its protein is CASSLVPNSGNTIYF.